These T cell receptor beta chains were read from a single sample in a study of radiotherapy plus CTLA-4 blockade in lung cancer. Using immunoSEQ multiplex PCR, the repertoire was profiled, and TCRdb retains in-frame clones only, with some absent. This sample has 60,000 to 65,000 clones, with approximately 80% found just once. The sample was peripheral blood, taken from a patient treated with radiotherapy plus ipilimumab. Receptors were obtained from a human donor with non-small cell lung cancer who had a complete response to radiotherapy plus ipilimumab. The CDR3 runs from the conserved cysteine through the conserved F or W. Fields, in order: CDR3 protein, CDR3 DNA, clone size, V gene, J gene, D gene. The D gene is left open where the match is weak. Clone size appears in some rows only: once, few, many, or a class for an expanded clone.

CDR3 protein: CASSSGQTSTDTQYF
CDR3 DNA: TGCGCCAGCAGCTCCGGACAGACTAGCACAGATACGCAGTATTTT
clone size: NA
V gene: TRBV5-1
J gene: TRBJ2-3
D gene: NA

CDR3 protein: CASSAPTQGEHTEAFF
CDR3 DNA: TGTGCCAGCAGTGCCCCGACTCAGGGTGAACACACTGAAGCTTTCTTT
clone size: NA
V gene: TRBV6-6
J gene: TRBJ1-1
D gene: NA

CDR3 protein: CASSIPRGRHSPLHF
CDR3 DNA: TGTGCCAGTAGTATACCCCGGGGCCGGCATTCACCCCTCCACTTT
clone size: NA
V gene: TRBV19
J gene: TRBJ1-6
D gene: NA

CDR3 protein: CSARTQETQYF
CDR3 DNA: TGCAGTGCTAGGACCCAAGAGACCCAGTACTTC
clone size: few
V gene: TRBV20-1
J gene: TRBJ2-5
D gene: NA

CDR3 protein: CASSRTGGRETQYF
CDR3 DNA: TGCGCCAGCTCCCGGACAGGGGGCCGAGAGACCCAGTACTTC
clone size: NA
V gene: TRBV5-1
J gene: TRBJ2-5
D gene: TRBD1

CDR3 protein: CASSPPWTSAEAFF
CDR3 DNA: TGTGCCAGCTCACCACCGTGGACCTCTGCTGAAGCTTTCTTT
clone size: NA
V gene: TRBV18
J gene: TRBJ1-1
D gene: NA

CDR3 protein: CVSSERGRTDTQYF
CDR3 DNA: TGTGTCAGCAGTGAGCGGGGGCGGACAGATACGCAGTATTTT
clone size: NA
V gene: TRBV2
J gene: TRBJ2-3
D gene: TRBD2

CDR3 protein: CASSLSGVGNIQYF
CDR3 DNA: TGTGCCAGCAGCTTGTCCGGAGTCGGAAACATTCAGTACTTC
clone size: NA
V gene: TRBV5-4
J gene: TRBJ2-4
D gene: NA

CDR3 protein: CASSLGGTGFYGYTF
CDR3 DNA: TGTGCCAGCAGCTTAGGCGGGACAGGATTTTATGGCTACACCTTC
clone size: NA
V gene: TRBV7-2
J gene: TRBJ1-2
D gene: TRBD1

CDR3 protein: CASSSGQMWEKLFF
CDR3 DNA: TGCGCCAGCAGCTCGGGACAGATGTGGGAAAAACTGTTTTTT
clone size: NA
V gene: TRBV5-1
J gene: TRBJ1-4
D gene: TRBD1

CDR3 protein: CASSYSDGVYEQYF
CDR3 DNA: TGTGCCAGCAGTTACTCTGACGGGGTTTACGAGCAGTACTTC
clone size: NA
V gene: TRBV6-5
J gene: TRBJ2-7
D gene: NA

CDR3 protein: CASSSRQGKNEQFF
CDR3 DNA: TGTGCCAGCAGTAGCAGACAGGGAAAGAATGAGCAGTTCTTC
clone size: few
V gene: TRBV27
J gene: TRBJ2-1
D gene: TRBD1